Each of the 11 T cell receptor beta chains below was sequenced from the same sample in a study of cytomegalovirus exposure and HLA in healthy donors. PCR primers comprised 60 Vbeta and 13 Jbeta primers. The data were produced by immunoSEQ multiplex PCR, yet TCRdb's version contains in-frame clones alone and is incomplete. This repertoire includes tens of thousands of clones. Sequencing was done on a sample of PBMCs. The receptors shown here come from a man aged 50 to 59 in good health and CMV-seropositive.

The chain joins TRBV28 to TRBJ1-5; weak D call: TRBD1 (6 bases). Trimming shortened V by 6 bases and J by 6 bases, and 18 bases separated the two germline ends. Looked up from germline, CDR1 is MDHEN and CDR2 is SYDVKM. The CDR3 is 15 residues long. CDR3 region: CASSPTGHRGQPQHF. The CDR3 region has the DNA TGTGCCAGCAGCCCAACAGGGCACCGGGGTCAGCCCCAGCATTTT.

Comment on this clone: At one end the junction does not follow the germline gene, possibly because of a read error. The chain links TRBV11-2 to TRBJ2-3, with 7 nucleotides matching TRBD2. This CDR3 is 14 amino acids long. Germline lookup yields CDR1 SGHAT and CDR2 FQNNGV. CDR3 nucleotide sequence: TGTGCCAGCAGCCGCGGGGGAAGCACAGATAAGCAGTATTTT. Translating it yields CASSRGGSTDKQYF.

The rearrangement links TRBV2 to TRBJ1-4, with TRBD1 identical over 11 bases. V lost 4 bases to trimming and J lost 8 bases; unmatched junction nucleotides: 9. Germline values: CDR1 SNHLY, CDR2 FYNNEI. The CDR3 runs 16 residues. CDR3 region: CASSGDRGIGGEKLFF. CDR3 DNA sequence: TGTGCCAGCAGTGGGGACAGGGGGATAGGAGGCGAAAAACTGTTTTTT.

This chain uses TRBV4-3 with TRBJ2-7; D is perhaps TRBD2 (6 bases). Germline lookup yields CDR1 LGHNA and CDR2 YSLEER. Deletions cut 0 bases from V and 0 bases from J, with 12 bases between. This CDR3 has 16 residues. CDR3 DNA: TGCGCCAGCAGCCAAGATGGGACTTTCGGCTCCTACGAGCAGTACTTC. Its translation: CASSQDGTFGSYEQYF.

The chain joins TRBV6-5 to TRBJ1-6, with a weak D call TRBD1 (6 bases). V lost 7 bases and J lost 9, with 10 bases in between. Germline assignment: CDR1 MNHEY and CDR2 SVGAGI. This CDR3 region has 12 residues. CDR3 amino acids: CASKKQGSPLHF. DNA for the CDR3: TGTGCCAGCAAGAAACAGGGTTCACCCCTCCACTTT.

V and J are TRBV7-9 and TRBJ2-7; D unclear. The length of the CDR3 is 14 residues. V lost 0 bases and J lost 0, with 6 bases in between. The germline gives CDR1 SEHNR, CDR2 FQNEAQ (reference sequence). The CDR3, as DNA: TGTGCCAGCAGCTTAGCCGCCTACTCCTACGAGCAGTACTTC. It yields the protein CASSLAAYSYEQYF.

The chain has TRBV30 and TRBJ2-3; TRBD2 is a possible D gene (6 bases). The CDR3 length is 13 residues. V shed 0 bases and J shed 6 bases, with 10 bases lying between them. Per the germline V gene, CDR1 is GTSNPN and CDR2 is SVGIG (reference sequence). CDR3 sequence reads: CAWSVPGVDTQYF. In DNA, the CDR3 is TGTGCCTGGAGTGTACCGGGGGTGGATACGCAGTATTTT.

The rearrangement uses TRBV4-1 and TRBJ2-7; 11 nucleotides match TRBD2. In germline, CDR1 is MGHRA, CDR2 YSYEKL. This CDR3 has 15 amino acids. V lost 5 bases, J lost 2 bases, and 5 bases stayed unmatched. This CDR3 reads CASSLGLAVAYEQYF. CDR3 DNA: TGCGCCAGCAGCTTGGGACTAGCGGTCGCCTACGAGCAGTACTTC.

This chain uses TRBV4-2 with TRBJ2-7, with D unresolved. This CDR3 comprises 15 residues. The V end lost 0 bases, the J end lost 0 bases, and 9 bases lay between the germline ends. From germline, CDR1 is LGHNA and CDR2 YNFKEQ. The CDR3 reads CASSQDLTFSYEQYF. The DNA of the CDR3 is TGTGCCAGCAGCCAAGATTTGACATTCTCCTACGAGCAGTACTTC.

The gene calls are TRBV28 and TRBJ1-1; no clear D gene. From germline, CDR1 is MDHEN and CDR2 SYDVKM. V was pared by 5 bases and J by 1 base, with 2 bases between. The CDR3 consists of 11 residues. CDR3 sequence (DNA): TGTGCCAGCAGTCGGAACACTGAAGCTTTCTTT. This translates into CASSRNTEAFF.

This chain uses TRBV19 with TRBJ1-4, with 8 bases that match TRBD1. The CDR3 contains 14 residues. The J segment lost 6 bases and the V segment lost 6 bases, leaving 6 bases of the junction unmatched. Germline V gene lookup returns CDR1 LNHDA and CDR2 SQIVND (reference sequence). DNA for the CDR3: TGTGCCAGTAGCAGGACAGGGAGGGATGAAAAACTGTTTTTT. Translated, it gives CASSRTGRDEKLFF.